What follows describes a single T cell receptor beta chain. Antigen: not known. The entry originates in a study of Ad26.COV2.S vaccination and SARS-CoV-2 variants. Study at large: Vaccine-arm donor from the placebo-controlled COV1001 Ad26.COV2.S trial. Once, or twice with 56 days between doses, Ad26.COV2.S was given intramuscularly. Broader study findings: Participants in the vaccine arm had higher spike-specific TCR breadth; placebo recipients had lower. Breadth measured for non-spike TCRs was similar across vaccine and placebo recipients.

Indicated treatment: approximately 18 received Ad26.COV2.S at low or high dose, single or two shots; a few received placebo; per-sample allocation not given. Samples were taken on day 63 after the first vaccine or placebo injection. Trimming cost V 4 bases and J 0 bases; bases outside gene matches: 12. Germline-derived CDR1 and CDR2 are LGHDT and YNNKEL (reference sequence). The CDR3 contains 18 residues. Assay: immunoSEQ multiplex PCR; the TCRdb copy retains only in-frame clones and omits some. This sample has some 300,000 clones; around 84% occur once, and the top ten carry roughly 2.1%. The rearrangement joins TRBV3-1 (or the pseudogene TRBV3-2) to TRBJ2-3; the match to TRBD1 covers 8 bases. Sample: peripheral blood, taken in a trial of Ad26.COV2.S vaccine versus placebo. The sequence was collected from a person between 18 and 60 years old who received the Ad26.COV2.S COVID-19 vaccine or a placebo. The CDR3 region is CASSRTWAGGISTDTQYF. The CDR3 DNA follows: TGTGCCAGCAGCCGGACATGGGCAGGGGGCATTAGCACAGATACGCAGTATTTT.